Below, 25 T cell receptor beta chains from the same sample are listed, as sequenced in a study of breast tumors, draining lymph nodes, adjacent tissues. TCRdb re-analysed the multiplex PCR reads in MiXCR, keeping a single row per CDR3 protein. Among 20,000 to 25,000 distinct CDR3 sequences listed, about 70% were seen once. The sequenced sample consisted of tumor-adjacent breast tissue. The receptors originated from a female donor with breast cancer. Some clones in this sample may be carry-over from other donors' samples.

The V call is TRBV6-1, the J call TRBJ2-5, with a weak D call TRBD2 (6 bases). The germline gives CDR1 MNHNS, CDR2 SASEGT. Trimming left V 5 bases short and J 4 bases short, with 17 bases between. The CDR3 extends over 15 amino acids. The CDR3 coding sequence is TGTGCCAGCAGTTGGGGGGTCGGGGCTTTAGAGACCCAGTACTTC. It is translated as CASSWGVGALETQYF.

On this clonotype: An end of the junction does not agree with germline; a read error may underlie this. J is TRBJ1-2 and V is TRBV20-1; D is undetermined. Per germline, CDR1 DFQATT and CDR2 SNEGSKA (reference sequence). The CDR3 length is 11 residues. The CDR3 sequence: CSARFGEAIPF. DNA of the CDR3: TGCAGTGCTAGGTTCGGGGAAGCCATCCCCTTC.

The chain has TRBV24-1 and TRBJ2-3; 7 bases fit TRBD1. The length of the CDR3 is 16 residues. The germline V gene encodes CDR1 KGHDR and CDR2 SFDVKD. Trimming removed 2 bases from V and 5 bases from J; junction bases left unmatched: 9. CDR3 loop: CATSDSGQGGIDTQYF. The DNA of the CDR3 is TGTGCCACCAGTGATTCCGGACAAGGGGGCATAGATACGCAGTATTTT.

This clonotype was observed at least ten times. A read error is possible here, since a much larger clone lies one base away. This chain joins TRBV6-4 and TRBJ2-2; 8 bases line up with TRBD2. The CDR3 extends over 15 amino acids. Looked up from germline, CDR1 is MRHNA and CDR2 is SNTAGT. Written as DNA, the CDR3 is TGTGCCAGCAGTCACTCGAGCGGGGGCACCGGGGAGCTGTTTTTT. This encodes CASSHSSGGTGELFF.

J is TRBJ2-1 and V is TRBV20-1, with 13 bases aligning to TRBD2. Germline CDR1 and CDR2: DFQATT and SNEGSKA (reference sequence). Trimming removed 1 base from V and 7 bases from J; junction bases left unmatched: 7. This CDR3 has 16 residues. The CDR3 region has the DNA TGCAGTGCTAGAGGCGGGAGGACTAGCGGGGGAAATGAGCAGTTCTTC. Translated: CSARGGRTSGGNEQFF.

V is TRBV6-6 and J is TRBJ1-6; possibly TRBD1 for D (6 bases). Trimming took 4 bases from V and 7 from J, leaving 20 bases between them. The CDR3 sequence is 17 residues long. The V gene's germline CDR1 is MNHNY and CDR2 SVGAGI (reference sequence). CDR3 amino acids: CASSFDMFGGRNSPLHF. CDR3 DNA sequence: TGTGCCAGCAGTTTTGACATGTTTGGGGGGCGGAATTCACCCCTCCACTTT.

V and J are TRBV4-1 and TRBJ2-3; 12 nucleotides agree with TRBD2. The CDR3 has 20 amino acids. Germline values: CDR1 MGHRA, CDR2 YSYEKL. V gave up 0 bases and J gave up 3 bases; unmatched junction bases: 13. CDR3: CASSQDPPGLAGSRTDTQYF. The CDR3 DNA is TGCGCCAGCAGCCAAGATCCACCGGGACTAGCGGGTAGTCGGACAGATACGCAGTATTTT.

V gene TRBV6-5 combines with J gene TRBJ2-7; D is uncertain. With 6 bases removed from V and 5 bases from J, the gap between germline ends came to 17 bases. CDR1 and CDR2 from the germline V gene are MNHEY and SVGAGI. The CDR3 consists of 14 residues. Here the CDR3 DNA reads TGTGCCAGCAGCAACCTTTCCCCCAGTCACGAGCAGTACTTC. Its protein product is CASSNLSPSHEQYF.

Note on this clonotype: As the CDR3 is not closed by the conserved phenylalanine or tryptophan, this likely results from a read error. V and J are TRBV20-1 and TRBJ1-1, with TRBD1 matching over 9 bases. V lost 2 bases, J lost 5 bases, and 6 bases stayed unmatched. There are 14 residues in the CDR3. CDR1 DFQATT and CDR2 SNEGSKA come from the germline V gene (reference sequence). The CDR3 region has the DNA TGCAGTGCTAGATGGGGACAGGGAGGGACTGAAGCTTTCCTT. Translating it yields CSARWGQGGTEAFL.

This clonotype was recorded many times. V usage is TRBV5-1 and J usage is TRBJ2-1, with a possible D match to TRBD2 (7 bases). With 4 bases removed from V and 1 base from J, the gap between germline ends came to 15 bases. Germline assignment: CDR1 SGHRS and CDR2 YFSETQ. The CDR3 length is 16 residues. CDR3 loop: CASSPRGGESYNEQFF. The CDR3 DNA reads TGCGCCAGCAGCCCAAGAGGGGGGGAATCCTACAATGAGCAGTTCTTC.

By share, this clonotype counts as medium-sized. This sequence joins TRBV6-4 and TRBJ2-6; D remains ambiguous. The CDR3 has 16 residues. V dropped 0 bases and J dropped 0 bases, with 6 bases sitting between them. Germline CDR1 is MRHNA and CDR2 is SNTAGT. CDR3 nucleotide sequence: TGTGCCAGCAGTGACTCGTCACGCTCTGGGGCCAACGTCCTGACTTTC. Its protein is CASSDSSRSGANVLTF.

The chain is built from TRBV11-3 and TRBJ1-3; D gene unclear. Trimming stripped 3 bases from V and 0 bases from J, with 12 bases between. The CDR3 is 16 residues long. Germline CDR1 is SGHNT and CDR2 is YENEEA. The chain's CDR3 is CASSFPPSTSGNTIYF. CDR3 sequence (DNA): TGTGCCAGCAGCTTCCCCCCTTCGACCTCTGGAAACACCATATATTTT.

In DNA form, the CDR3 reads TGCAGTGCTAGAGGCAGTCTAAATTCACCCCTCCACTTT. It is translated as CSARGSLNSPLHF. The chain couples TRBV20-1 to TRBJ1-6; D unclear. The germline V gene has CDR1 DFQATT and CDR2 SNEGSKA (reference sequence). This CDR3 region has 13 residues. V was clipped by 1 base and J by 7 bases, with 8 bases between them.

This chain's CDR3 is CASSPRGVSGANVLTF. The DNA for the CDR3 is TGTGCCAGCAGCCCCAGAGGTGTCTCTGGGGCCAACGTCCTGACTTTC. The chain employs TRBV7-6 and TRBJ2-6; D remains unclear. The CDR3 spans 16 residues. Germline CDR1 and CDR2: SGHVS and FNYEAQ. V dropped 5 bases and J dropped 0 bases, with 11 bases sitting between them.

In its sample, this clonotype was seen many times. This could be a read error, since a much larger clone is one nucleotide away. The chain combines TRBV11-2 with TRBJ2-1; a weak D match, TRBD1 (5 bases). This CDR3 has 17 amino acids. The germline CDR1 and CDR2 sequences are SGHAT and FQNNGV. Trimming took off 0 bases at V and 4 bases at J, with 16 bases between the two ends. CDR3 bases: TGTGCCAGCAGCTTAGATTTAGGGGCGAAAAGGTACAATGAGCAGTTCTTC. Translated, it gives CASSLDLGAKRYNEQFF.

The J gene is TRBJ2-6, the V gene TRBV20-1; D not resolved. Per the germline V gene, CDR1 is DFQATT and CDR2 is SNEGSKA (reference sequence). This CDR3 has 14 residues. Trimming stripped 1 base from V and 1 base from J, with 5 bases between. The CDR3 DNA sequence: TGCAGTGCTAGAGGGCAGTCTGGGGCCAACGTCCTGACTTTC. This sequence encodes CSARGQSGANVLTF.

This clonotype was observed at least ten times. CDR3 sequence: CASSAVDTGELFF. CDR3 DNA sequence: TGCGCCAGCAGCGCTGTTGACACCGGGGAGCTGTTTTTT. The V and J genes are TRBV5-1 and TRBJ2-2, with D hard to call. V shed 4 bases and J shed 3 bases, with 7 bases lying between them. Germline V gene data show CDR1 as SGHRS and CDR2 as YFSETQ. The CDR3 loop spans 13 amino acids.

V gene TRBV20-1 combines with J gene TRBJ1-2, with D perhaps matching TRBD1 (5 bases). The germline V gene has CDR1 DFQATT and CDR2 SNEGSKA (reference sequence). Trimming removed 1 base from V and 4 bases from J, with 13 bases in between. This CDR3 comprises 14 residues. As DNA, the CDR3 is TGCAGTGCTAGAGTAACGGGGGAGGCCTATGGCTACACCTTC. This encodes CSARVTGEAYGYTF.

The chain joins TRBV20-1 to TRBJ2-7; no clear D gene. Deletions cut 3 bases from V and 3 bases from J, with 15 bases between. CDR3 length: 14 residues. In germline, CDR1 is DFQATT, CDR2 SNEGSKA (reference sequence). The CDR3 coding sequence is TGCAGTGCTAGCATGTCCCTAAGTTTCTACGAGCAGTACTTC. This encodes CSASMSLSFYEQYF.

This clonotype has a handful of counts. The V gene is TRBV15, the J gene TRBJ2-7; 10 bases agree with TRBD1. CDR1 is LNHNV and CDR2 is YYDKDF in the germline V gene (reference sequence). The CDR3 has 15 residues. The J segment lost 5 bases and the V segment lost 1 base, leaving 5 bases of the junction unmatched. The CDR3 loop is CATSRGDRGMNEQYF. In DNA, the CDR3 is TGTGCCACCAGCAGAGGGGACAGGGGAATGAACGAGCAGTACTTC.

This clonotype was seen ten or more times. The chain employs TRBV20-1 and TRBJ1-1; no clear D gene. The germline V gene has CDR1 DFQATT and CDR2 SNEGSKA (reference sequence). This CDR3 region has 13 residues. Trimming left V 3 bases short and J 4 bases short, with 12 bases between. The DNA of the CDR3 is TGCAGTGCTAGGTGGAAGGCGCTCACTGAAGCTTTCTTT. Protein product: CSARWKALTEAFF.

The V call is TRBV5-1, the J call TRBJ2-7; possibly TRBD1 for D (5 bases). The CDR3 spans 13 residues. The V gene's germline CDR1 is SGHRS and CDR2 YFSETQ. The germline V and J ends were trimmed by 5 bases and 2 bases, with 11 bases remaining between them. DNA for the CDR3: TGCGCCAGCAGATATGACAGAGCCTACGAGCAGTACTTC. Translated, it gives CASRYDRAYEQYF.

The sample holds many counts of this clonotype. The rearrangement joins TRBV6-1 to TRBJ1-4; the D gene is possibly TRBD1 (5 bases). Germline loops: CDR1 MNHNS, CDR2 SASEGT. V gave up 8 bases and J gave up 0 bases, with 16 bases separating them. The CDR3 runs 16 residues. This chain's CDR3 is CASQGVNLATNEKLFF. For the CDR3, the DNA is TGTGCCAGCCAAGGGGTGAACCTTGCAACTAATGAAAAACTGTTTTTT.

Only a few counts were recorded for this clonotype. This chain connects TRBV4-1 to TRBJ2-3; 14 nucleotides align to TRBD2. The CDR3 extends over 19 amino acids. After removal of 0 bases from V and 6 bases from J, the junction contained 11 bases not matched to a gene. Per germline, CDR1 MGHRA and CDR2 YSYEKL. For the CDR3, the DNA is TGCGCCAGCAGCCAAGATCCACCGGGACTAGCGGGAGCTGGCGATACGCAGTATTTT. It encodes CASSQDPPGLAGAGDTQYF.

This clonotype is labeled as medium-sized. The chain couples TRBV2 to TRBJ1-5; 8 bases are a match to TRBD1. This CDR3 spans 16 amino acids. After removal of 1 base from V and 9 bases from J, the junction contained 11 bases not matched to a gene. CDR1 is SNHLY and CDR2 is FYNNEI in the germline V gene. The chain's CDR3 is CASSEGAGGLMGPQHF. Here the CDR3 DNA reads TGTGCCAGCAGTGAAGGGGCAGGGGGCTTAATGGGGCCCCAGCATTTT.